The 5 T cell receptor beta chains below all came from one sample that was sequenced in a study of glioma-infiltrating T cells after dendritic cell vaccination. The data were produced by immunoSEQ multiplex PCR, yet TCRdb's version contains in-frame clones alone and is incomplete. Of about 46,000 clones listed, 75% to 90% are singletons. The time point was: after dendritic cell vaccination, including at tumor progression/relapse. Sequenced material: blood, taken after dendritic cell vaccination. The receptors were sampled from a human donor with glioblastoma.

This chain links TRBV6-1 with TRBJ2-1, with 13 bases identical to TRBD2. The J segment lost 10 bases and the V segment lost 6 bases, leaving 9 bases of the junction unmatched. Germline V gene data show CDR1 as MNHNS and CDR2 as SASEGT. This CDR3 spans 15 amino acids. The CDR3 bases are TGTGCCAGCAGGGTAACCGGGACTAGCGGGGCCGAGCAGTTCTTC. Its translation is CASRVTGTSGAEQFF.

The genes are TRBV5-1 and TRBJ2-7; D is possibly TRBD1 (5 bases). This CDR3 is 15 amino acids long. V lost 4 bases and J lost 1, with 15 bases in between. Germline V lookup: CDR1 SGHRS, CDR2 YFSETQ. The CDR3 coding sequence is TGCGCCAGCAGCCCTGAGACAGTTCCATCCTACGAGCAGTACTTC. Translating it yields CASSPETVPSYEQYF.

This chain connects TRBV15 to TRBJ2-3; no clear D gene. Germline CDR1 is LNHNV and CDR2 is YYDKDF (reference sequence). V gave up 0 bases and J gave up 0 bases, with 19 bases separating them. The CDR3 covers 19 residues. Written as DNA, the CDR3 is TGTGCCACCAGCAGAGATCCTCCTCTCACGGTTACTAGCACAGATACGCAGTATTTT. Its translation: CATSRDPPLTVTSTDTQYF.

This rearrangement joins TRBV5-6 to TRBJ2-1; 14 bases agree with TRBD2. The J segment lost 7 bases and the V segment lost 4 bases, leaving 4 bases of the junction unmatched. The CDR3 sequence is 15 residues long. Germline V gene data show CDR1 as SGHDT and CDR2 as YYEEEE. DNA of the CDR3: TGTGCCAGCAGCCCCGGGACTAGCGGGAGAAATGAGCAGTTCTTC. This translates into CASSPGTSGRNEQFF.

This sequence joins TRBV5-1 and TRBJ2-5, with 7 bases that match TRBD1. Germline V gives CDR1 SGHRS, CDR2 YFSETQ. This CDR3 contains 15 residues. The J segment lost 5 bases and the V segment lost 0 bases, leaving 7 bases of the junction unmatched. The CDR3 protein is CASSLVGGAWETQYF. The CDR3 nucleotides read TGCGCCAGCAGCTTGGTAGGGGGCGCGTGGGAGACCCAGTACTTC.